These 20 T cell receptor beta chains were all obtained from the same sample, sequenced in a study of identical twins. From the 5' RACE reads, TCRdb called clonotypes with MiXCR, one entry per CDR3 protein. Found here are 240,000 or so distinct CDR3 sequences, approximately 10% of them singletons; the top ten hold 9% to 10%. Sequencing was done on a sample of memory T cells sorted from blood. These receptor sequences come from a man between 50 and 59 years old in good health.

In its sample, this clonotype was seen a few times. CDR3 DNA sequence: TGTGCCAGCAGTGATGAGGGGGGCGGGTGCGAGCAGTACTTC. Translation gives CASSDEGGGCEQYF. The chain combines TRBV6-1 with TRBJ2-7, with D perhaps assigned TRBD1 or TRBD2 (6 bases each). Germline V CDR1 and CDR2: MNHNS, SASEGT. Trimming shortened V by 3 bases and J by 6 bases, and 15 bases separated the two germline ends. This CDR3 is 14 amino acids long.

This clonotype was found a few times. The chain recombines TRBV20-1 with TRBJ2-5, with TRBD1 identical over 7 bases. This CDR3 comprises 16 residues. The germline gives CDR1 DFQATT, CDR2 SNEGSKA (reference sequence). With V trimmed by 0 bases and J by 3 bases, 10 bases remained unmatched. As DNA, the CDR3 is TGCAGTGCTAGAGATACATTGGGACAGATTGAAGAGACCCAGTACTTC. Its protein product is CSARDTLGQIEETQYF.

The CDR3 sequence: CACHRVKGSGNTIYF. CDR3 nucleotides: TGTGCCTGTCACAGGGTTAAGGGCTCTGGAAACACCATATATTTT. The rearrangement uses TRBV30 and TRBJ1-3; tentatively, D is TRBD1 (6 bases). The germline CDR1 and CDR2 sequences are GTSNPN and SVGIG (reference sequence). CDR3 length: 15 residues. Trimming removed 6 bases at V and 0 bases at J, with 15 bases between.

In this sample, this clonotype turned up many times. This sequence joins TRBV20-1 and TRBJ2-5, with 9 positions matching TRBD2. Germline loops: CDR1 DFQATT, CDR2 SNEGSKA (reference sequence). This CDR3 is built from 14 residues. J was trimmed by 1 base and V by 4 bases; bases with no gene match: 4. CDR3 residues: CSAKRGARQETQYF. The DNA for the CDR3 is TGCAGTGCTAAGCGGGGGGCGCGCCAAGAGACCCAGTACTTC.

The chain employs TRBV20-1 and TRBJ1-2; 9 nucleotides line up with TRBD1. The length of the CDR3 is 14 residues. Germline V CDR1 and CDR2: DFQATT, SNEGSKA (reference sequence). Germline trimming cut 0 bases from V and 8 bases from J; bases unmatched to any gene: 7. As DNA, the CDR3 is TGCAGTGCTAGAGATTCGGGGACAGGGTGGGGCTACACCTTC. Its translation: CSARDSGTGWGYTF.

The sample holds many counts of this clonotype. This chain links TRBV10-3 with TRBJ2-3, with D unresolved. The CDR3 length is 14 residues. Trimming took off 6 bases at V and 2 bases at J, with 12 bases between the two ends. Germline V gene lookup returns CDR1 ENHRY and CDR2 SYGVKD. This CDR3 is CAIRQGPSTDTQYF. In DNA, the CDR3 is TGTGCCATCAGACAAGGACCTTCCACAGATACGCAGTATTTT.

In its sample, this clonotype was seen a few times. The chain combines TRBV4-2 with TRBJ1-2; no definite D call. The germline V gene has CDR1 LGHNA and CDR2 YNFKEQ. This CDR3 spans 14 amino acids. Trimming shortened V by 2 bases and J by 2 bases, and 9 bases separated the two germline ends. The DNA of the CDR3 is TGTGCCAGCAGCCAACGGACGGGAAACTATGGCTACACCTTC. Amino acids: CASSQRTGNYGYTF.

This clonotype came up many times. This chain's CDR3 is CASSYGWGGRTDTQYF. The CDR3 coding sequence is TGTGCCAGCAGTTATGGGTGGGGGGGCCGAACAGATACGCAGTATTTT. This chain uses TRBV6-5 with TRBJ2-3; D is possibly TRBD2 (7 bases). Germline CDR1 is MNHEY and CDR2 is SVGAGI. V lost 3 bases to trimming and J lost 3 bases, with 16 bases between them. The CDR3 loop spans 16 amino acids.

This clonotype was seen repeatedly, ten times or more. The chain employs TRBV6-2 or TRBV6-3 and TRBJ2-7; D unresolved. CDR1 is MNHEY, CDR2 SVGEGT, per germline. V lost 6 bases and J 5 bases, leaving 11 bases between the germline ends. The CDR3 length is 12 residues. The CDR3 sequence: CASRRTIHEQYF. The CDR3 nucleotides read TGTGCCAGCAGACGGACCATACACGAGCAGTACTTC.

The chain carries TRBV18 and TRBJ2-1, with D unclear. The germline gives CDR1 KGHSH, CDR2 LQKENI. The CDR3 extends over 16 amino acids. Trimming removed 3 bases at V and 0 bases at J, with 12 bases between. CDR3 bases: TGTGCCAGCTCACCCTTCGCCCCCCGCTCCTACAATGAGCAGTTCTTC. This gives the protein CASSPFAPRSYNEQFF.

The V gene is TRBV6-1, the J gene TRBJ1-5; D might be TRBD1 (5 bases). Germline loops: CDR1 MNHNS, CDR2 SASEGT. This CDR3 comprises 11 residues. Trimming took 2 bases from V and 9 from J, leaving 5 bases between them. The CDR3 DNA reads as TGTGCCAGCAGTGAAAGGGGGCCCCAGCATTTT. Amino acids: CASSERGPQHF.

This clonotype was counted a few times. The rearrangement joins TRBV6-5 to TRBJ2-3; D remains ambiguous. Germline V gives CDR1 MNHEY, CDR2 SVGAGI. The CDR3 covers 16 residues. The V end lost 0 bases, the J end lost 2 bases, and 12 bases lay between the germline ends. CDR3 sequence: CASSYSMRINTDTQYF. CDR3 nucleotides: TGTGCCAGCAGTTACTCGATGCGGATCAACACAGATACGCAGTATTTT.

This clonotype has a handful of counts. V is TRBV29-1 and J is TRBJ1-1; 9 positions match TRBD1. V was clipped by 5 bases and J by 10 bases; unmatched bases: 11. Germline V gene lookup returns CDR1 SQVTM and CDR2 ANQGSEA. This CDR3 is built from 13 residues. CDR3 coding DNA: TGCAGCGTTAAGGAACTACAGGGGGCCGTAGCTTTCTTT. Amino acid sequence: CSVKELQGAVAFF.

In this sample, this clonotype turned up many times. The V gene is TRBV18, the J gene TRBJ1-1, with D unclear. Trimming stripped 3 bases from V and 1 base from J, with 9 bases between. Germline V lookup: CDR1 KGHSH, CDR2 LQKENI. The CDR3 is 14 residues long. The DNA of the CDR3 is TGTGCCAGCTCACCGTCGCTGGGGAACACTGAAGCTTTCTTT. Amino acids: CASSPSLGNTEAFF.

The genes are TRBV7-2 and TRBJ2-5; D unresolved. V lost 6 bases and J lost 0, with 11 bases in between. Germline CDR1 SGHTA, CDR2 FQGNSA. The CDR3 is 14 amino acids. The CDR3 bases are TGTGCCAGCAGTATCGGTCAGAACCAAGAGACCCAGTACTTC. Translation gives CASSIGQNQETQYF.

The CDR3 spells CATSSRQDQETQYF. In DNA form, the CDR3 reads TGTGCCACCAGCAGTCGACAAGACCAAGAGACCCAGTACTTC. The chain uses TRBV15 and TRBJ2-5; D is unclear. Looked up from germline, CDR1 is LNHNV and CDR2 is YYDKDF (reference sequence). V dropped 3 bases and J dropped 0 bases, with 8 bases sitting between them. This CDR3 is built from 14 residues.

With regard to this clonotype: A much larger clone sits a single nucleotide away, making a read error possible. The chain has TRBV27 and TRBJ2-1; TRBD2 matches at 7 bases. Germline lookup yields CDR1 MNHEY and CDR2 SMNVEV (reference sequence). The CDR3 is 16 amino acids. CDR3 protein: CASSLLVGAGYTEQFF. The CDR3, as DNA: TGTGCCAGCAGTTTATTAGTGGGAGCGGGATACACTGAGCAGTTCTTC.

The chain carries TRBV3-1 and TRBJ2-7, with unresolved D. Trimming shortened V by 2 bases and J by 3 bases, and 8 bases separated the two germline ends. Per germline, CDR1 LGHDT and CDR2 YNNKEL (reference sequence). This CDR3 region has 13 residues. The chain's CDR3 is CASSQTPLYEQYF. The CDR3 DNA reads as TGTGCCAGCAGCCAAACACCCCTCTACGAGCAGTACTTC.

This clonotype was observed many times. The V and J genes are TRBV20-1 and TRBJ2-7; TRBD1 is a possible D gene (6 bases). Germline lookup yields CDR1 DFQATT and CDR2 SNEGSKA (reference sequence). With 5 bases removed from V and 4 bases from J, the gap between germline ends came to 12 bases. This CDR3 has 12 amino acids. CDR3 nucleotides: TGCAGTGCTCCGGGACACGCTTACGAGCAGTACTTC. It is translated as CSAPGHAYEQYF.

The V gene is TRBV12-3 or TRBV12-4, the J gene TRBJ2-7, with unresolved D. The ends were cut back, 0 bases at V and 5 bases at J, with 11 bases in the middle. The CDR3 extends over 14 amino acids. CDR3 region: CASSLALKWDEQYF. The CDR3 DNA follows: TGTGCCAGCAGTTTAGCGCTAAAGTGGGACGAGCAGTACTTC.